The next 9 T cell receptor beta chains were all read from a single sample in a study of tumor-infiltrating lymphocytes in oesophageal squamous cell carcinoma. TCRdb re-analysed the PCR reads in MiXCR, keeping a single row per CDR3 protein. The sample has 10,000 to 15,000 distinct CDR3 sequences, approximately 52% seen once. The sequencing input was normal esophageal tissue next to the tumor. Source of these receptors: a male donor with esophageal squamous cell carcinoma.

This chain joins TRBV7-2 and TRBJ2-7; 13 positions match TRBD2. V dropped 5 bases and J dropped 4; count of bases not matched to a gene: 2. The germline V gene encodes CDR1 SGHTA and CDR2 FQGNSA. This CDR3 has 14 amino acids. The CDR3 reads CASSLLAGGYEQYF. CDR3 nucleotide sequence: TGTGCCAGCAGCCTACTAGCGGGGGGGTACGAGCAGTACTTC.

The chain recombines TRBV7-2 with TRBJ2-3; TRBD2 matches at 10 bases. Germline V gives CDR1 SGHTA, CDR2 FQGNSA. The CDR3 consists of 16 residues. The trim removed 3 bases at V and 4 bases at J, leaving 7 bases unmatched. This CDR3 reads CASSFLSSGRADTQYF. In DNA form, the CDR3 reads TGTGCCAGCAGCTTTCTTAGCAGCGGGAGGGCAGATACGCAGTATTTT.

CDR3 coding DNA: TGTGCCAGCAGTTTCGAAGAGACCCAGTACTTC. Amino acid sequence: CASSFEETQYF. The genes are TRBV12-3 or TRBV12-4 and TRBJ2-5; no definite D call. This CDR3 has 11 residues. Trimming removed 3 bases at V and 3 bases at J, with 2 bases between.

In its sample, this clonotype was seen many times. J is TRBJ2-1 and V is TRBV7-2; the match to TRBD2 covers 7 bases. Per germline, CDR1 SGHTA and CDR2 FQGNSA. V lost 5 bases to trimming and J lost 4 bases; unmatched junction nucleotides: 8. The CDR3 is 15 amino acids. The CDR3 coding sequence is TGTGCCAGCAGCAGCGGACTAGTTGGGTACAATGAGCAGTTCTTC. Its protein is CASSSGLVGYNEQFF.

This clonotype was recorded many times. The rearrangement links TRBV7-2 to TRBJ2-5; D unresolved. The tail of the sequence fits TRBJ2-7 better, so the J call may be wrong. The germline CDR1 and CDR2 sequences are SGHTA and FQGNSA. The CDR3 spans 12 residues. CDR3 protein: CASSLVRYEQYF. CDR3 nucleotide sequence: TGTGCCAGCAGCTTAGTTAGGTACGAGCAGTACTTC.

This clonotype was counted only a few times. This may arise from a read error, as a much more abundant clone is one base away. The rearrangement links TRBV5-3 to TRBJ2-3; D gene ambiguous. The closer fit of TRBJ2-7 to the DNA end suggests the J call may be wrong. Being an ORF, TRBV5-3 has a function that is uncertain. CDR3 length: 11 residues. CDR3 loop: CASSFEREQYF. CDR3 DNA: TGTGCCAGCAGCTTTGAACGTGAGCAGTACTTC.

V and J are TRBV7-3 and TRBJ2-2; tentative D call: TRBD2 (7 bases). CDR1 and CDR2 from the germline V gene are SGHTA and FQGTGA. The ends were cut back, 7 bases at V and 3 bases at J, with 21 bases in the middle. The CDR3 extends over 17 amino acids. This CDR3 reads CASNEWGGARHTGELFF. The CDR3 bases are TGTGCCAGCAACGAATGGGGGGGGGCGCGCCACACCGGGGAGCTGTTTTTT.

Of note for this clonotype: Mismatch with germline at one junction end may stem from a read error. The chain uses TRBV27 and TRBJ2-2; D is possibly TRBD2 (6 bases). The germline V gene encodes CDR1 MNHEY and CDR2 SMNVEV (reference sequence). This CDR3 contains 14 residues. The CDR3 is CASSSRLDTGELLF. The DNA of the CDR3 is TGTGCCAGCAGTTCTAGACTAGACACCGGGGAGCTGCTTTTT.

Worth noting for this clonotype: A read error may account for a junction end that differs from germline. The chain carries TRBV7-9 and TRBJ2-5, with 13 bases aligning to TRBD2. The CDR3 totals 18 residues. Germline assignment: CDR1 SEHNR and CDR2 FQNEAQ (reference sequence). CDR3 residues: CASSSGTPGLAGQETQYF. The CDR3 nucleotides read TGTGCTAGCAGCTCCGGCACCCCGGGACTAGCGGGACAAGAGACCCAGTACTTC.